Listed here is a single T cell receptor beta chain. No antigen is known for it. The CDR3 is 18 residues long. CDR1 is DFQATT and CDR2 is SNEGSKA in the germline V gene (reference sequence). Collection yielded about 2.5 ml of blood per donor. The sample comes from a study of monozygotic twins with inflammatory bowel disease. General observations from the study: Lower TCRbeta diversity (inverse Simpson) was seen in IBD patients than in healthy co-twins.

TCR libraries each used approximately 3,200 ng of total RNA. Addition of UMIs with a 6-nucleotide sample barcode was achieved by template switching. TCRdb re-analyzed the 5' RACE reads; it lists each CDR3 protein once, without DNA. The sample's table shows more than 350,000 distinct CDR3 sequences. The chain employs TRBV20-1 and TRBJ2-5; lacking DNA, the TRBD1 call made by TCRdb goes unchecked. Material: blood. This TCR came from a human donor with ulcerative colitis or Crohn's disease, or a healthy co-twin of an affected twin (not recorded which). This CDR3 is CSAEGGGGASTGVKTQYF.